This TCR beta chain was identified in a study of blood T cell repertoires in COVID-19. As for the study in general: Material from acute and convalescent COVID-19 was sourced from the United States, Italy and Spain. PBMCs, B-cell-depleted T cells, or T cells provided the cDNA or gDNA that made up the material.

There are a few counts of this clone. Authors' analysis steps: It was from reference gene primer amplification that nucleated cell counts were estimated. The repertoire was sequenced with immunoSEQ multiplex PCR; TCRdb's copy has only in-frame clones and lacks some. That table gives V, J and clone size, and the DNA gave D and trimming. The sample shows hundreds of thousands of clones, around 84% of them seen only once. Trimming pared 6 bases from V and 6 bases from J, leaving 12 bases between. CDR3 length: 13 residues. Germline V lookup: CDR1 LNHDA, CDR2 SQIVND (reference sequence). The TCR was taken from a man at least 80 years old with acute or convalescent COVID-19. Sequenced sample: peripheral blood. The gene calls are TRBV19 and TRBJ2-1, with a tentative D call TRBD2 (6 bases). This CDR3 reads CASRTPGVNEQFF. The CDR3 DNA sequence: TGTGCCAGTAGAACCCCGGGGGTCAATGAGCAGTTCTTC.